These 14 T cell receptor beta chains came from one sample sequenced in a study of OX40 agonist ivuxolimab in advanced cancers. This table comes from immunoSEQ multiplex PCR, and its TCRdb copy is limited to in-frame clones, with some not included. The table has more than 60,000 clones, roughly 76% seen once. This sample comprised CD4+ or CD8+ T cells sorted from blood, obtained in a trial of the OX40 agonist ivuxolimab. The receptor source for this set is an adult with an advanced solid tumor such as melanoma, head and neck, liver or kidney cancer.

The gene calls are TRBV5-1 and TRBJ2-7; 8 nucleotides agree with TRBD1. This CDR3 is 15 amino acids long. CDR1 and CDR2 (germline): SGHRS, YFSETQ. With 4 bases clipped from V and 4 bases from J, the junction kept 10 bases outside the gene matches. For the CDR3, the DNA is TGCGCCAGCAGCCCAGGGGACAGGAATGAATACGAGCAGTACTTC. Protein: CASSPGDRNEYEQYF.

This clone rates as medium-sized. The rearrangement joins TRBV28 to TRBJ1-1; 8 bases are a match to TRBD1. The CDR3 sequence is 16 residues long. Germline-derived CDR1 and CDR2 are MDHEN and SYDVKM. With 8 bases clipped from V and 3 bases from J, the junction kept 14 bases outside the gene matches. CDR3 coding DNA: TGTGCCAGCGATGCGGCAGGGGGCACATCAGACACTGAAGCTTTCTTT. Its translation is CASDAAGGTSDTEAFF.

V gene TRBV10-3 combines with J gene TRBJ2-1; TRBD2 matches 12 bases. The V gene end was trimmed by 1 base and the J gene end by 10 bases; junction bases not matched to a gene: 8. There are 16 residues in the CDR3. CDR1 is ENHRY and CDR2 is SYGVKD in the germline V gene. CDR3 bases: TGTGCCATCAGTGAGTTAAGACTAGCGGGGGATACGGAGCAGTTCTTC. It is translated as CAISELRLAGDTEQFF.

The V gene is TRBV28, the J gene TRBJ1-5; 10 positions agree with TRBD1. With 2 bases clipped from V and 2 bases from J, the junction kept 6 bases outside the gene matches. The CDR3 spans 17 residues. Germline-derived CDR1 and CDR2 are MDHEN and SYDVKM. The chain's CDR3 is CASSLPDRGRGNQPQHF. In nucleotides, the CDR3 is TGTGCCAGCAGTTTACCAGACAGGGGGCGCGGCAATCAGCCCCAGCATTTT.

This rearrangement joins TRBV5-1 to TRBJ2-5, with TRBD1 matching 8 bases. Unmatched junction bases numbered 3, after V lost 3 bases and J lost 5 bases. The CDR3 consists of 13 residues. Looked up from germline, CDR1 is SGHRS and CDR2 is YFSETQ. The CDR3 is CASSSTGVETQYF. For the CDR3, the DNA is TGCGCCAGCAGCTCGACAGGGGTCGAGACCCAGTACTTC.

The chain uses TRBV7-6 and TRBJ2-5, with unresolved D. V lost 1 base, J lost 4 bases, and 7 bases lay in between. The V gene's germline CDR1 is SGHVS and CDR2 FNYEAQ. This CDR3 contains 13 residues. The CDR3 is CASSLGHAETQYF. The CDR3 region has the DNA TGTGCCAGCAGCTTAGGGCATGCAGAGACCCAGTACTTC.

This clone has more than one count but fewer than ten. V usage is TRBV10-2 and J usage is TRBJ2-7, with 12 positions matching TRBD2. V shed 4 bases, J shed 4 bases, and the junction held 5 bases outside the gene matches. Germline V gene sequence: CDR1 WSHSY, CDR2 SAAADI. This CDR3 has 15 amino acids. This CDR3 reads CASSVLAGGMYEQYF. In nucleotides, the CDR3 is TGCGCCAGCAGTGTTCTAGCGGGGGGGATGTACGAGCAGTACTTC.

The table lists this clone with a few counts. This specimen includes other DNA sequences encoding the same CDR3. The V gene is TRBV9, the J gene TRBJ2-1; 7 bases line up with TRBD1. V was clipped by 3 bases and J by 0 bases; unmatched bases: 3. The CDR3 spans 15 residues. The germline V gene encodes CDR1 SGDLS and CDR2 YYNGEE. Written as DNA, the CDR3 is TGTGCCAGCAGCGAGACAGGGAGCTCCTACAATGAGCAGTTCTTC. Translation gives CASSETGSSYNEQFF.

The CDR3 reads CASSLGSTDPETQYF. CDR3 nucleotides: TGCGCCAGCAGCTTGGGTTCGACAGATCCGGAGACCCAGTACTTC. The V and J genes are TRBV5-1 and TRBJ2-5; possible D gene TRBD1, 5 bases. Germline-derived CDR1 and CDR2 are SGHRS and YFSETQ. CDR3 length: 15 residues. The V end was cut by 0 bases, the J end by 5 bases, with 14 bases between.

The rearrangement links TRBV4-1 to TRBJ2-2; 7 bases match TRBD1. There are 16 residues in the CDR3. The junction had 12 bases not matched to a gene; V was cut back by 7 bases and J by 4 bases. CDR1 and CDR2 from the germline V gene are MGHRA and YSYEKL. CDR3 sequence reads: CASTRTGDTFTGELFF. The DNA for the CDR3 is TGCGCCAGCACCCGGACAGGAGATACATTCACCGGGGAGCTGTTTTTT.

The gene calls are TRBV7-6 and TRBJ2-7; possibly TRBD1 for D (5 bases). Trimming removed 5 bases from V and 2 bases from J, with 13 bases in between. The germline V gene encodes CDR1 SGHVS and CDR2 FNYEAQ. The CDR3 has 14 residues. CDR3 sequence reads: CASSALGAAYEQYF. CDR3 DNA sequence: TGTGCCAGCAGCGCCCTTGGGGCAGCCTACGAGCAGTACTTC.

The chain employs TRBV6-5 and TRBJ1-1, with 10 positions matching TRBD1. The germline V gene encodes CDR1 MNHEY and CDR2 SVGAGI. V was pared by 10 bases and J by 4 bases, with 6 bases of the junction left unmatched. The CDR3 runs to 13 residues. CDR3 protein: CATAGQGLTEAFF. CDR3 nucleotide sequence: TGTGCCACCGCGGGACAGGGGCTCACTGAAGCTTTCTTT.

The gene calls are TRBV2 and TRBJ1-5; D is undetermined. V was cut by 5 bases and J by 4 bases, with 9 bases left in between. In germline, CDR1 is SNHLY, CDR2 FYNNEI. The CDR3 totals 13 residues. The CDR3 coding sequence is TGTGCCAGCAGTACTGACAAGAATCAGCCCCAGCATTTT. Encoded protein: CASSTDKNQPQHF.

The chain recombines TRBV5-3 with TRBJ2-4, with D unresolved. TRBV5-3 is identified as an open reading frame with a role that is uncertain. The length of the CDR3 is 19 residues. With 2 bases removed from V and 0 bases from J, the gap between germline ends came to 21 bases. The CDR3 spells CARSLHVFYSDEAKNIQYF. CDR3 bases: TGTGCCAGAAGCTTACATGTTTTTTATTCAGACGAAGCCAAAAACATTCAGTACTTC.